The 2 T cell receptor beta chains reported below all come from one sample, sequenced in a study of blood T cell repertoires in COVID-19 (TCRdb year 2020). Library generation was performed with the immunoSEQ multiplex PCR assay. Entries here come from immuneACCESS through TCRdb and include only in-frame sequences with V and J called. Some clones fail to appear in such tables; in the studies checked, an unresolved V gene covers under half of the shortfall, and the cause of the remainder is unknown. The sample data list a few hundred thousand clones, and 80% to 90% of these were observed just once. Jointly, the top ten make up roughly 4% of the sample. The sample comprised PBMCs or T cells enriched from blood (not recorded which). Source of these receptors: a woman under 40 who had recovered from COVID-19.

CDR3 sequence reads: CASTPEGYQPQHF. As DNA, the CDR3 is TGTGCCAGCACCCCGGAGGGGTATCAGCCCCAGCATTTT. The chain links TRBV7-8 to TRBJ1-5, with D perhaps matching TRBD1 (5 bases). The CDR3 loop spans 13 amino acids. V lost 7 bases and J lost 5, with 12 bases in between. Germline V gene sequence: CDR1 SGHVS, CDR2 FQNEAQ.

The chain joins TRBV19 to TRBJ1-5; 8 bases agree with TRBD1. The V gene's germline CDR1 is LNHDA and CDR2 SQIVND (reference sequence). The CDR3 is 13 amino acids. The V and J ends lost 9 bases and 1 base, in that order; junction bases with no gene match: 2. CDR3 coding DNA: TGTGCCAGCGACAGGGGAAGCAATCAGCCCCAGCATTTT. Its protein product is CASDRGSNQPQHF.